The next 11 T cell receptor beta chains were all read from a single sample in a study of spatial heterogeneity in lung cancer. Time point described: sample taken at primary tumor resection. These receptors' antigens are unknown. TCRdb redid the calling of the 5' RACE reads with MiXCR, one entry per CDR3 protein. The sample includes about 27,000 distinct CDR3 sequences, just over 7% of them seen just once. Study-level points and caveats: Within tumors, counts of expanded alpha and beta TCRs tracked tumor mutation counts.

The input for sequencing was lung tumor tissue, taken at surgery. The source of these receptors is a male donor with early-stage non-small cell lung cancer.

The rearrangement joins TRBV10-1 to TRBJ1-1; 8 bases line up with TRBD1. Germline loops: CDR1 WNHNN, CDR2 SYGVQD (reference sequence). Losses at the gene ends were 4 bases for V and 6 bases for J; bases not matched to a gene: 4. The CDR3 runs to 13 residues. The DNA of the CDR3 is TGCGCCAGCAGTGCGAGACAGGGGTCTGAAGCTTTCTTT. Its translation: CASSARQGSEAFF.

The chain employs TRBV6-1 and TRBJ1-5; the D is unclear. CDR1 MNHNS and CDR2 SASEGT come from the germline V gene. This CDR3 comprises 13 residues. V was cut by 8 bases and J by 4 bases, with 12 bases left in between. CDR3 sequence reads: CASGPDVNQPQHF. CDR3 bases: TGTGCCAGCGGGCCCGACGTAAATCAGCCCCAGCATTTT.

This clonotype was counted many times. V gene TRBV27 combines with J gene TRBJ1-4; TRBD1 aligns across 10 bases. Germline V gene sequence: CDR1 MNHEY, CDR2 SMNVEV (reference sequence). V shed 8 bases and J 11 bases; nucleotides not matched to a gene: 11. This CDR3 spans 14 amino acids. CDR3 nucleotide sequence: TGTGCCAGCTGCGTTGGGACAGGGGTAGGGAAACTGTTTTTT. This codes for CASCVGTGVGKLFF.

This clonotype appeared a few times. The rearrangement uses TRBV6-6 and TRBJ2-2; 8 bases map to TRBD2. The trim removed 6 bases at V and 7 bases at J, leaving 4 bases unmatched. Looked up from germline, CDR1 is MNHNY and CDR2 is SVGAGI (reference sequence). The CDR3 contains 13 residues. CDR3 coding DNA: TGTGCCAGCAGGACCACTAGCGGCGGGGAGCTGTTTTTT. This encodes CASRTTSGGELFF.

The V and J genes are TRBV20-1 and TRBJ1-4, with D possibly matching TRBD1 (6 bases). The V end lost 5 bases, the J end lost 5 bases, and 15 bases lay between the germline ends. The CDR3 loop spans 14 amino acids. Germline V gives CDR1 DFQATT, CDR2 SNEGSKA (reference sequence). The CDR3 sequence is CSASRDTQNEKLFF. CDR3 nucleotides: TGCAGTGCTTCTCGGGACACCCAGAATGAAAAACTGTTTTTT.

The chain uses TRBV7-8 and TRBJ2-6; D gene uncertain. V lost 7 bases to trimming and J lost 0 bases, with 16 bases between them. This CDR3 comprises 17 residues. From germline, CDR1 is SGHVS and CDR2 FQNEAQ. The DNA for the CDR3 is TGTGCCAGCACCTCCCCCTCTGTGAGCTCTGGGGCCAACGTCCTGACTTTC. Translation: CASTSPSVSSGANVLTF.

CDR3 in amino acids: CASRVGSNQPQHF. The CDR3 nucleotides read TGTGCCAGCAGGGTAGGGAGCAATCAGCCCCAGCATTTT. The chain uses TRBV12-3 or TRBV12-4 and TRBJ1-5; D unresolved. This CDR3 comprises 13 residues. Trimming left V 6 bases short and J 1 base short, with 7 bases between.

This clonotype was detected many times. The chain employs TRBV5-1 and TRBJ1-2; D unresolved. This CDR3 contains 15 residues. V lost 1 base, J lost 0 bases, and 10 bases lay in between. Germline V gives CDR1 SGHRS, CDR2 YFSETQ. The CDR3 sequence: CASSLIGAANYGYTF. Here the CDR3 DNA reads TGCGCCAGCAGCTTGATAGGTGCAGCTAACTATGGCTACACCTTC.

This clonotype was detected many times. The genes are TRBV11-2 and TRBJ2-5, with D possibly matching TRBD2 (5 bases). The germline V gene has CDR1 SGHAT and CDR2 FQNNGV. Trimming cost V 5 bases and J 0 bases, with 16 bases left between them. CDR3 length: 16 residues. CDR3 amino acids: CASSPQTTRNQETQYF. DNA of the CDR3: TGTGCCAGCAGCCCCCAAACTACTAGGAACCAAGAGACCCAGTACTTC.

The sample holds many counts of this clonotype. V is TRBV7-8 and J is TRBJ2-2; D is possibly TRBD1 (5 bases). CDR1 is SGHVS, CDR2 FQNEAQ, per germline. Trimming took 5 bases from V and 0 from J, leaving 13 bases between them. The CDR3 contains 16 residues. CDR3 sequence: CASSLNRFANTGELFF. The CDR3 nucleotides are TGTGCCAGCAGCCTGAACAGGTTCGCGAACACCGGGGAGCTGTTTTTT.

This chain uses TRBV5-1 with TRBJ1-1; maybe TRBD1 (5 bases). V shed 4 bases and J shed 1 base, with 26 bases lying between them. Per the germline V gene, CDR1 is SGHRS and CDR2 is YFSETQ. The CDR3 covers 19 residues. The CDR3 DNA sequence: TGCGCCAGCAGCCGGGGGAATTTTTACCAGCGCGGACGGAACACTGAAGCTTTCTTT. This sequence encodes CASSRGNFYQRGRNTEAFF.